The 21 T cell receptor beta chains presented below share a single source sample, sequenced in a study of type 1 regulatory T cells. No cognate antigen is known for these TCRs. MiXCR, applied by TCRdb to the reads, yields one record per CDR3 protein. The sample carries 5,500 to 7,000 distinct CDR3 sequences, 27% recorded once. The sample comprised cultured T cells, either the whole culture or a sorted T cell fraction (not recorded which). The sample's subset: Tr1-enriched cell product generated in vitro against host alloantigens. The receptors here all came from a human donor in good health.

This clonotype counts as medium-sized. J is TRBJ1-5 and V is TRBV18; D unclear. The CDR3 runs to 13 residues. V was cut by 0 bases and J by 2 bases, with 2 bases left in between. Per the germline V gene, CDR1 is KGHSH and CDR2 is LQKENI. This CDR3 reads CASSPPGNQPQHF. In nucleotides, the CDR3 is TGTGCCAGCTCACCACCAGGCAATCAGCCCCAGCATTTT.

By share, this clonotype counts as medium-sized (0.01 to 0.1%). The V call is TRBV20-1, the J call TRBJ2-1; TRBD2 agrees at 7 bases. V shed 3 bases and J 6 bases; nucleotides not matched to a gene: 5. Germline V CDR1 and CDR2: DFQATT, SNEGSKA (reference sequence). This CDR3 comprises 13 residues. CDR3 region: CSARREGGNEQFF. CDR3 DNA: TGCAGTGCTAGGAGGGAGGGAGGCAATGAGCAGTTCTTC.

This clonotype was counted a single time. The chain links TRBV28 to TRBJ2-7; either TRBD1 or TRBD2 may fit D (5 bases each). Germline assignment: CDR1 MDHEN and CDR2 SYDVKM. The germline V and J ends were trimmed by 3 bases and 2 bases, with 14 bases remaining between them. The CDR3 length is 15 residues. The CDR3, as DNA: TGTGCCAGCAGTTTTGGGGGTGAGAACGCCTACGAGCAGTACTTC. It translates to CASSFGGENAYEQYF.

This clonotype is medium-sized. The chain links TRBV7-9 to TRBJ2-5, with a possible D match to TRBD1 (6 bases). The V and J ends lost 5 bases and 0 bases respectively, with 13 bases between them. CDR1 and CDR2 (germline): SEHNR, FQNEAQ (reference sequence). The CDR3 sequence is 15 residues long. The CDR3 loop is CASSALQGNQETQYF. CDR3 bases: TGTGCCAGCAGCGCACTACAGGGCAACCAAGAGACCCAGTACTTC.

The table lists this clonotype with many counts. The chain employs TRBV12-3 or TRBV12-4 and TRBJ2-2; no clear D gene. V lost 7 bases to trimming and J lost 2 bases, with 17 bases between them. CDR3 length: 16 amino acids. CDR3 nucleotides: TGTGCCAGCATCCCACGGCCTTACACAAACACCGGGGAGCTGTTTTTT. It codes for CASIPRPYTNTGELFF.

In its sample, this clonotype was seen many times. The chain uses TRBV18 and TRBJ2-1; D call uncertain. The CDR3 runs 15 residues. Germline V gene data show CDR1 as KGHSH and CDR2 as LQKENI. V lost 0 bases, J lost 3 bases, and 9 bases lay in between. CDR3 residues: CASSPPVQDYNEQFF. The CDR3 region has the DNA TGTGCCAGCTCACCACCGGTGCAAGACTACAATGAGCAGTTCTTC. Using reference TRBV18 and TRBJ2-1 for the parts outside the CDR3, the full variable domain is NAGVMQNPRHLVRRRGQEARLRCSPMKGHSHVYWYRQLPEEGLKFMVYLQKENIIDESGMPKERFSAEFPKEGPSILRIQQVVRGDSAAYFCASSPPVQDYNEQFFGPGTRLTVL.

The chain couples TRBV9 to TRBJ2-3; 11 positions match TRBD2. J was trimmed by 5 bases and V by 3 bases; bases with no gene match: 5. The CDR3 runs 15 residues. Germline CDR1 and CDR2: SGDLS and YYNGEE. The CDR3 sequence is CASSATSGTGDTQYF. DNA for the CDR3: TGTGCCAGCAGCGCGACTAGCGGGACAGGAGATACGCAGTATTTT.

This clonotype is termed medium-sized. The CDR3 DNA reads as TGCACCACGGACCCCCAGGACTATGGCTACACCTTC. Residues: CTTDPQDYGYTF. The chain links TRBV29-1 to TRBJ1-2; D uncertain. Per germline, CDR1 SQVTM and CDR2 ANQGSEA. The CDR3 contains 12 residues. The variable domain in full, completed from reference TRBV29-1 and TRBJ1-2, reads SAVISQKPSRDICQRGTSLTIQCQVDSQVTMMFWYRQQPGQSLTLIATANQGSEATYESGFVIDKFPISRPNLTFSTLTVSNMSPEDSSIYLCTTDPQDYGYTFGSGTRLTVV.

This clonotype is medium-sized within its sample. This chain joins TRBV20-1 and TRBJ2-3, with 11 bases that match TRBD2. CDR3 length equals 17 residues. CDR1 and CDR2 from the germline V gene are DFQATT and SNEGSKA (reference sequence). The V gene end was trimmed by 5 bases and the J gene end by 1 base; junction bases not matched to a gene: 11. CDR3 nucleotides: TGCAGTGCTCTATCCTCGGGGGGACTAGCGGGCACAGATACGCAGTATTTT. Protein product: CSALSSGGLAGTDTQYF.

Comments on this clonotype: The junction and the germline gene differ at one end; a read error may be behind it. The gene calls are TRBV10-3 and TRBJ2-7; maybe TRBD1 (5 bases). The CDR3 sequence is 14 residues long. CDR1 and CDR2 from the germline V gene are ENHRY and SYGVKD. The CDR3 here is CAVSESQGFYEQYF. The DNA for the CDR3 is TGTGCCGTCAGTGAGTCTCAGGGCTTCTACGAGCAGTACTTC.

The chain joins TRBV7-6 to TRBJ2-7; 7 positions agree with TRBD2. Germline CDR1 is SGHVS and CDR2 is FNYEAQ. The CDR3 covers 16 residues. Trimming at V came to 8 bases and at J to 2 bases, leaving 15 bases not matched to a gene. CDR3 in DNA: TGTGCCAGCCGCGCCTCGGTTGCGGGAGATACCTACGAGCAGTACTTC. Its protein product is CASRASVAGDTYEQYF.

Relative to its sample, this clonotype is medium-sized. This chain joins TRBV5-1 and TRBJ1-2, with D possibly TRBD1 on 5 matching bases. Trimming took 6 bases from V and 9 from J, leaving 12 bases between them. The CDR3 totals 11 residues. Per the germline V gene, CDR1 is SGHRS and CDR2 is YFSETQ. The CDR3 reads CASTSGGSYTF. The CDR3, as DNA: TGCGCCAGCACCTCCGGGGGGAGCTACACCTTC. Full variable domain (rest looked up from reference TRBV5-1 and TRBJ1-2): KAGVTQTPRYLIKTRGQQVTLSCSPISGHRSVSWYQQTPGQGLQFLFEYFSETQRNKGNFPGRFSGRQFSNSRSEMNVSTLELGDSALYLCASTSGGSYTFGSGTRLTVV.

This chain connects TRBV6-5 to TRBJ2-7; D may match TRBD1 or TRBD2 (5 bases each). V was shortened by 7 bases and J by 7 bases, with 11 bases between the two germline ends. Germline loops: CDR1 MNHEY, CDR2 SVGAGI. This CDR3 has 11 residues. The CDR3 sequence is CASKKGSEQYF. Here the CDR3 DNA reads TGTGCCAGCAAAAAGGGGAGTGAGCAGTACTTC.

By share, this clonotype counts as medium-sized. The CDR3 nucleotides read TGTGCCAGCAGCTCCCTTCCCGGTGGCGGGAGAGGATCGAACACCGGGGAGCTGTTTTTT. It yields the protein CASSSLPGGGRGSNTGELFF. This rearrangement joins TRBV5-6 to TRBJ2-2; the match to TRBD2 covers 7 bases. This CDR3 contains 20 residues. Germline loops: CDR1 SGHDT, CDR2 YYEEEE. With 3 bases clipped from V and 0 bases from J, the junction kept 17 bases outside the gene matches.

This clonotype is labeled medium-sized (0.01 to 0.1%). The chain carries TRBV7-9 and TRBJ1-6; weak D call: TRBD1 (5 bases). Germline assignment: CDR1 SEHNR and CDR2 FQNEAQ (reference sequence). The CDR3 has 16 amino acids. Deletions cut 0 bases from V and 8 bases from J, with 14 bases between. CDR3 in amino acids: CASSLALQGLDSPLHF. Written as DNA, the CDR3 is TGTGCCAGCAGCTTAGCGCTTCAGGGTTTGGATTCACCCCTCCACTTT.

This clonotype is labeled medium-sized. CDR3 region: CASSRTLTGGRIGAFF. The CDR3 bases are TGTGCCAGCAGCCGAACTTTGACAGGGGGCCGAATTGGGGCTTTCTTT. The V gene is TRBV14, the J gene TRBJ1-1; 10 bases fit TRBD1. The ends lost 4 bases at V and 11 bases at J; junction bases unmatched: 16. CDR1 SGHDN and CDR2 FVKESK come from the germline V gene. The CDR3 runs 16 residues.

The rearrangement links TRBV28 to TRBJ1-1; maybe TRBD1 (6 bases). The CDR3 runs to 14 residues. The V end lost 5 bases, the J end lost 4 bases, and 14 bases lay between the germline ends. In germline, CDR1 is MDHEN, CDR2 SYDVKM. The CDR3 sequence: CASSPPDRSTEAFF. The CDR3 bases are TGTGCCAGCAGTCCCCCAGACAGGAGCACTGAAGCTTTCTTT.

Relative to its sample, this clonotype is medium-sized (0.01 to 0.1%). This chain links TRBV29-1 with TRBJ2-1; TRBD2 might be the D (5 bases). The V and J ends lost 7 bases and 0 bases respectively, with 13 bases between them. CDR3 length: 14 residues. CDR1 SQVTM and CDR2 ANQGSEA come from the germline V gene. The CDR3 sequence is CSGQGLSSYNEQFF. The CDR3 bases are TGCAGCGGCCAAGGACTGAGCTCCTACAATGAGCAGTTCTTC.

By its share, this clonotype is medium-sized. This chain joins TRBV7-2 and TRBJ2-5, with 14 bases that match TRBD2. CDR1 and CDR2 from the germline V gene are SGHTA and FQGNSA. The CDR3 runs to 17 residues. With 5 bases clipped from V and 4 bases from J, the junction kept 9 bases outside the gene matches. The CDR3 here is CASSAQGTSGSLETQYF. The CDR3 coding sequence is TGTGCCAGCAGCGCCCAAGGGACTAGCGGGAGTTTAGAGACCCAGTACTTC.

The rearrangement joins TRBV28 to TRBJ1-3; no definite D call. The V end was cut by 5 bases, the J end by 4 bases, with 6 bases between. This CDR3 is built from 12 residues. Germline V CDR1 and CDR2: MDHEN, SYDVKM. In nucleotides, the CDR3 is TGTGCCAGCAGTCTTCAGGGAAACACCATATATTTT. Protein product: CASSLQGNTIYF.

This clonotype occurred many times. The rearrangement links TRBV20-1 to TRBJ2-6; TRBD2 agrees at 14 bases. The CDR3 sequence is 17 residues long. CDR1 DFQATT and CDR2 SNEGSKA come from the germline V gene (reference sequence). V was clipped by 3 bases and J by 4 bases; unmatched bases: 5. The CDR3 bases are TGCAGTGCTAGGGAGGGACTAGCGGGAGCCGGGGCCAACGTCCTGACTTTC. This translates into CSAREGLAGAGANVLTF.